This TCR beta chain is drawn from a study of OX40 agonist ivuxolimab in advanced cancers. Data came from immunoSEQ multiplex PCR; TCRdb stores just in-frame clones and leaves some out. The top ten clones hold roughly 0.69% of a sample with 65,000 to 80,000 clones, about 85% of them seen once. The CDR3 has 14 residues. CDR1 is MGHDK and CDR2 is SYGVNS in the germline V gene. Trimming stripped 4 bases from V and 9 bases from J, with 15 bases between. The V call is TRBV25-1, the J call TRBJ2-2, with no clear D. This sample comprised CD4+ or CD8+ T cells sorted from blood, obtained in a trial of the OX40 agonist ivuxolimab. The TCR originated in an adult with an advanced solid tumor such as melanoma, head and neck, liver or kidney cancer. The CDR3 coding sequence is TGTGCCAGCAGTGCCCCGGGCAGTGACCGGGAGCTGTTTTTT. Its translation: CASSAPGSDRELFF.